The clone carrying this TCR beta chain came up a few times. One entry per CDR3 protein results from TCRdb running MiXCR on the 5' RACE reads. The profile covers fewer than 250,000 distinct CDR3 sequences, with about 7% appearing a single time and approximately 3.7% taken by the ten largest. V lost 5 bases and J 5 bases, leaving 12 bases between the germline ends. Germline CDR1 SGHAT, CDR2 FQNNGV. The CDR3 is 13 amino acids. This record comes from a study of identical twins. The data also belong to a second study, concerning yellow fever vaccine responses in identical twins. As that report states: Twins' vaccine T cell response reportedly seemed partly convergent, partly personalized.

The TCR comes from a woman aged 18-29 years in good health. Sequenced material: memory (CD45RO+) T cells sorted from blood. V is TRBV11-2 and J is TRBJ1-1, with D unclear. The CDR3 region is CASSPEHPTEAFF. DNA of the CDR3: TGTGCCAGCAGCCCCGAACACCCAACTGAAGCTTTCTTT.